The 21 T cell receptor beta chains below all came from one sample that was sequenced in a study of T cells in Graves' hyperthyroidism and ophthalmopathy. TCR beta CDR3 regions were amplified from RNA transcripts. First-round RT-PCR with HTBI primers amplified the TCR CDR3 region. TCRdb ran MiXCR on the multiplex PCR reads and lists one entry per CDR3 protein. The top ten hold less than 20% of the sample, which has around 500,000 distinct CDR3 sequences, approximately 15% seen once. What was sequenced was blood. Receptors were obtained from a woman under 30 with Graves' hyperthyroidism.

This clonotype was detected ten times or more. The rearrangement joins TRBV12-3 or TRBV12-4 to TRBJ1-2; 9 bases line up with TRBD1. CDR3 length: 17 residues. V shed 7 bases, J shed 8 bases, and the junction held 20 bases outside the gene matches. The CDR3 spells CASTTGGRTGVKEGYTF. Written as DNA, the CDR3 is TGTGCCAGCACCACGGGAGGAAGGACAGGGGTAAAAGAAGGCTACACCTTC.

This clonotype appeared a few times. This chain joins TRBV7-9 and TRBJ1-2; D may be TRBD1 (5 bases). The CDR3 is 18 amino acids. Trimming removed 1 base from V and 3 bases from J, with 21 bases in between. Germline V gene data show CDR1 as SEHNR and CDR2 as FQNEAQ (reference sequence). CDR3 bases: TGTGCCAGCAGCTTAGTGCTCCGGAGGGGCCAGGTCGACTATGGCTACACCTTC. Its translation: CASSLVLRRGQVDYGYTF.

The CDR3, as DNA: TGCAGCGTTTTCGACAGGGCCTCCTACAATGAGCAGTTCTTC. Protein sequence: CSVFDRASYNEQFF. The gene calls are TRBV29-1 and TRBJ2-1; 7 nucleotides align to TRBD1. CDR3 size: 14 residues. Germline CDR1 and CDR2: SQVTM and ANQGSEA. The trim removed 5 bases at V and 0 bases at J, leaving 4 bases unmatched.

This clonotype appeared a few times. J is TRBJ1-1 and V is TRBV6-5, with 7 bases matching TRBD1. The CDR3 is 13 amino acids. The germline V gene encodes CDR1 MNHEY and CDR2 SVGAGI. V trimming: 2 bases; J trimming: 5 bases; junction bases outside the gene matches: 2. This CDR3 is CASSYEQGTEAFF. CDR3 in DNA: TGTGCCAGCAGTTACGAACAGGGGACTGAAGCTTTCTTT.

This clonotype was counted at least ten times. This chain joins TRBV11-2 and TRBJ1-1; TRBD1 agrees at 7 bases. CDR1 and CDR2 from the germline V gene are SGHAT and FQNNGV. The CDR3 has 17 amino acids. V shed 4 bases and J 0 bases; nucleotides not matched to a gene: 11. For the CDR3, the DNA is TGTGCCAGCAGCTCTTACATTGGGACAGTGATGAACACTGAAGCTTTCTTT. Its translation is CASSSYIGTVMNTEAFF.

This clonotype appeared many times. The chain recombines TRBV7-2 with TRBJ2-1, with 7 bases matching TRBD2. The germline CDR1 and CDR2 sequences are SGHTA and FQGNSA. With 4 bases clipped from V and 6 bases from J, the junction kept 3 bases outside the gene matches. The CDR3 runs to 13 residues. For the CDR3, the DNA is TGTGCCAGCAGCTCGGGACTAAGCAATGAGCAGTTCTTC. Translation gives CASSSGLSNEQFF.

In this sample, this clonotype turned up a few times. The chain has TRBV25-1 and TRBJ2-3; D unresolved. Germline V gene sequence: CDR1 MGHDK, CDR2 SYGVNS. Trimming removed 5 bases from V and 0 bases from J, with 9 bases in between. This CDR3 contains 14 residues. CDR3 region: CASSSLVSTDTQYF. CDR3 in DNA: TGTGCCAGCAGTTCCCTGGTGAGCACAGATACGCAGTATTTT.

This clonotype was seen ten or more times. This chain links TRBV20-1 with TRBJ1-5, with a tentative D call TRBD1 (5 bases). The germline V gene encodes CDR1 DFQATT and CDR2 SNEGSKA (reference sequence). The germline V and J ends were trimmed by 0 bases and 3 bases, with 18 bases remaining between them. CDR3 length: 17 amino acids. In DNA form, the CDR3 reads TGCAGTGCTAGAGATCGGCAGGGAAACTTTTACAATCAGCCCCAGCATTTT. Amino acids: CSARDRQGNFYNQPQHF.

This clonotype was observed at least ten times. The V and J genes are TRBV20-1 and TRBJ2-7; D is unresolved. The CDR3 length is 14 residues. Deletions cut 0 bases from V and 2 bases from J, with 11 bases between. CDR1 and CDR2 (germline): DFQATT, SNEGSKA (reference sequence). In nucleotides, the CDR3 is TGCAGTGCTAGAGATCGACGCGCCGCCTACGAGCAGTACGTC. Amino acids: CSARDRRAAYEQYV.

The V call is TRBV7-9, the J call TRBJ2-1; 10 bases map to TRBD2. Germline CDR1 is SEHNR and CDR2 is FQNEAQ (reference sequence). The CDR3 spans 18 residues. After removal of 4 bases from V and 5 bases from J, the junction contained 14 bases not matched to a gene. Here the CDR3 reads CASSSLDLAGVGDNEQFF. In DNA form, the CDR3 reads TGTGCCAGCAGCTCCCTGGACCTAGCGGGAGTTGGGGACAATGAGCAGTTCTTC.

This clonotype occurred a few times. The V and J genes are TRBV12-3 or TRBV12-4 and TRBJ2-2; D is possibly TRBD1 or TRBD2 (6 bases each). CDR3 size: 14 residues. Trimming shortened V by 3 bases and J by 6 bases, and 11 bases separated the two germline ends. In DNA, the CDR3 is TGTGCCAGCAGTTTTGGGGGGCCCGCCGGGGAGCTGTTTTTT. It is translated as CASSFGGPAGELFF.

This clonotype was found a few times. This rearrangement joins TRBV9 to TRBJ2-4; TRBD1 matches 7 bases. Germline loops: CDR1 SGDLS, CDR2 YYNGEE. The CDR3 consists of 16 residues. The trim removed 4 bases at V and 0 bases at J, leaving 7 bases unmatched. CDR3 sequence (DNA): TGTGCCAGCAGCCCCCGGGACAGTATAGCCAAAAACATTCAGTACTTC. This translates into CASSPRDSIAKNIQYF. Variable domain in full (rest from reference TRBV9 and TRBJ2-4): DSGVTQTPKHLITATGQRVTLRCSPRSGDLSVYWYQQSLDQGLQFLIQYYNGEERAKGNILERFSAQQFPDLHSELNLSSLELGDSALYFCASSPRDSIAKNIQYFGAGTRLSVL.

This clonotype has ten or more counts. The chain recombines TRBV30 with TRBJ1-2; D is unresolved. Trimming took off 0 bases at V and 4 bases at J, with 12 bases between the two ends. Germline CDR1 GTSNPN, CDR2 SVGIG (reference sequence). This CDR3 spans 14 amino acids. The CDR3 nucleotides are TGTGCCTGGAGTGTCCAGGTCAGCTCCTATGGCTACACCTTC. This encodes CAWSVQVSSYGYTF.

The table lists this clonotype with many counts. V and J are TRBV19 and TRBJ2-7; perhaps TRBD2 as D (5 bases). Trimming cost V 1 base and J 0 bases, with 7 bases left between them. Germline V gene sequence: CDR1 LNHDA, CDR2 SQIVND (reference sequence). CDR3 size: 14 residues. The CDR3 DNA reads TGTGCCAGTAGTATAGCGGGAAACTCCTACGAGCAGTACTTC. Its protein product is CASSIAGNSYEQYF.

Judged by abundance, this clonotype is large. The J gene is TRBJ2-7, the V gene TRBV6-1, with 10 bases identical to TRBD1. CDR1 and CDR2 (germline): MNHNS, SASEGT. CDR3 length: 14 amino acids. V trimming: 3 bases; J trimming: 2 bases; junction bases outside the gene matches: 1. CDR3 nucleotide sequence: TGTGCCAGCAGTGAGACAGGGGGCACCTACGAGCAGTACTTC. This gives the protein CASSETGGTYEQYF.

This clonotype was picked up a small number of times. The genes are TRBV4-1 and TRBJ1-2; no definite D call. The germline CDR1 and CDR2 sequences are MGHRA and YSYEKL. There are 14 residues in the CDR3. Trimming left V 3 bases short and J 4 bases short, with 12 bases between. CDR3 DNA sequence: TGCGCCAGCAGCCACCCGGGTTTTTTCTATGGCTACACCTTC. This sequence encodes CASSHPGFFYGYTF.

In this sample, this clonotype turned up many times. V is TRBV9 and J is TRBJ2-1, with TRBD1 matching 11 bases. Germline V lookup: CDR1 SGDLS, CDR2 YYNGEE. Trimming at V came to 5 bases and at J to 4 bases, leaving 5 bases not matched to a gene. The CDR3 runs to 15 residues. The CDR3 bases are TGTGCCAGCAGGGCCGGACAGGGGGCTTACAATGAGCAGTTCTTC. Amino acids: CASRAGQGAYNEQFF. Variable domain in full (rest from reference TRBV9 and TRBJ2-1): DSGVTQTPKHLITATGQRVTLRCSPRSGDLSVYWYQQSLDQGLQFLIQYYNGEERAKGNILERFSAQQFPDLHSELNLSSLELGDSALYFCASRAGQGAYNEQFFGPGTRLTVL.

This sequence joins TRBV7-6 and TRBJ2-1, with 10 bases matching TRBD2. The CDR3 is 15 amino acids. Germline V gene lookup returns CDR1 SGHVS and CDR2 FNYEAQ. The V and J ends lost 4 bases and 3 bases, in that order; junction bases with no gene match: 3. In DNA form, the CDR3 reads TGTGCCAGCAGCTCGGGGACTAGCGACTACAATGAGCAGTTCTTC. It specifies CASSSGTSDYNEQFF.

Many counts were recorded for this clonotype. The rearrangement joins TRBV12-3 or TRBV12-4 to TRBJ2-7; D not resolved. V lost 1 base, J lost 4 bases, and 11 bases lay in between. The CDR3 extends over 14 amino acids. The CDR3 protein is CASSLEISEYEQYF. The CDR3 nucleotides are TGTGCCAGCAGTTTAGAGATAAGCGAGTACGAGCAGTACTTC.

Many counts were recorded for this clonotype. This rearrangement joins TRBV18 to TRBJ1-2; maybe TRBD1 (5 bases). The CDR3 sequence is 17 residues long. The V end lost 2 bases, the J end lost 1 base, and 17 bases lay between the germline ends. CDR1 is KGHSH and CDR2 is LQKENI in the germline V gene. CDR3 in amino acids: CASSPGTRKIRNYGYTF. The CDR3 nucleotides read TGTGCCAGCTCACCAGGGACGCGGAAGATTCGTAACTATGGCTACACCTTC.

This clonotype turned up a few times. The junction differs from germline at one of its ends, possibly a read error. The V call is TRBV28, the J call TRBJ1-2; a weak D match, TRBD1 (6 bases). The CDR3 contains 15 residues. Germline CDR1 reads MDHEN; CDR2 reads SYDVKM. The CDR3 spells CASSPTGTNNYDYTF. DNA of the CDR3: TGTGCCAGCAGTCCAACAGGGACAAATAACTATGACTACACCTTC.